This TCR beta chain was captured by sequencing in a study of blood T cells in healthy people across ages. General study points: One million T cells yielded diversity estimates that were considered underestimates.

This clonotype was counted a single time. Its antigen remains unknown. The CDR3 covers 16 residues. The V segment lost 0 bases and the J segment 4 bases; nucleotides outside the gene matches: 7. Looked up from germline, CDR1 is DFQATT and CDR2 is SNEGSKA (reference sequence). A J-beta primer mix and a sample-barcoded 5' primer were used in a second PCR of about 7 to 12 cycles. Each single sample gave us at least 2.5 million CDR3-containing paired-end reads. TCRdb itself ran the 5' RACE reads through MiXCR, one entry per CDR3 protein. Of about 2 million distinct CDR3 sequences in the sample, just under 50% were seen once. Healthy Caucasian individuals from Russia aged about 6 to 90 served as donors.

What was sequenced was blood. The V gene is TRBV20-1, the J gene TRBJ2-1; 9 bases agree with TRBD2. The receptor comes from a woman aged 35 to 49 in good health. This CDR3 reads CSARDRAGGLYNEQFF. DNA for the CDR3: TGCAGTGCTAGAGATCGGGCGGGGGGGCTTTACAATGAGCAGTTCTTC.